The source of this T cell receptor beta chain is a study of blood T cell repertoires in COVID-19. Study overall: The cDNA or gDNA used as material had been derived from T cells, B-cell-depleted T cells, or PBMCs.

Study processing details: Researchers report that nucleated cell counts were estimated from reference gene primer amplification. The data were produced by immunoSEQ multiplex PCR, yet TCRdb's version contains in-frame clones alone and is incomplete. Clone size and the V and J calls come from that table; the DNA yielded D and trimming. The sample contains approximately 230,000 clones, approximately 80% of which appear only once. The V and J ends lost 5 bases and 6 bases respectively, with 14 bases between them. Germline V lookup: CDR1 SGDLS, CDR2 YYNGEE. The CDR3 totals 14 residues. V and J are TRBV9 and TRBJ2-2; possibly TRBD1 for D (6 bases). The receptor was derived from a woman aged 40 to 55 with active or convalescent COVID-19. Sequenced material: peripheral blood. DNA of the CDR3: TGTGCCAGCAGTACAGGGTTGACAGCCGGGGAGCTGTTTTTT. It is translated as CASSTGLTAGELFF.